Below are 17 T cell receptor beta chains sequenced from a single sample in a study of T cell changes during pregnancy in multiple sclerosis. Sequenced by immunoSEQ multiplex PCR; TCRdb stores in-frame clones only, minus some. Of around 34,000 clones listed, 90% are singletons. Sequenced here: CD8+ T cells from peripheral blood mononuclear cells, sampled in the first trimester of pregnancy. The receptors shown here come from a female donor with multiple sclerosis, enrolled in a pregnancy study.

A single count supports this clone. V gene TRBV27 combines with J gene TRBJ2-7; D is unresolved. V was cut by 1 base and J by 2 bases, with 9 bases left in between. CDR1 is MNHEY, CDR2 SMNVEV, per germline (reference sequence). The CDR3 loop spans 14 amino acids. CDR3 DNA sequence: TGTGCCAGCAGTTTATTAGACAATCCCTACGAGCAGTACTTC. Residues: CASSLLDNPYEQYF.

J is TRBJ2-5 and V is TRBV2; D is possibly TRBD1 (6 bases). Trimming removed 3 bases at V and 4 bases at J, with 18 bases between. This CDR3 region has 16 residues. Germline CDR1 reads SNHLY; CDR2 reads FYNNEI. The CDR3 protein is CASSEIQGVVPETQYF. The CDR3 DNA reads TGTGCCAGCAGTGAGATACAGGGCGTGGTACCAGAGACCCAGTACTTC. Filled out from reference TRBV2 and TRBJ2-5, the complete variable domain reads EPEVTQTPSHQVTQMGQEVILRCVPISNHLYFYWYRQILGQKVEFLVSFYNNEISEKSEIFDDQFSVERPDGSNFTLKIRSTKLEDSAMYFCASSEIQGVVPETQYFGPGTRLLVL.

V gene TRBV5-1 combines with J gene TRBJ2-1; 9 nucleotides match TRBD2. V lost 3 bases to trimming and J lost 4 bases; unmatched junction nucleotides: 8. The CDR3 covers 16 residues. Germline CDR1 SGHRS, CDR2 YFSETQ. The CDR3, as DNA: TGCGCCAGCAGCTCCACTAGCGGGCTCCTATACAATGAGCAGTTCTTC. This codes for CASSSTSGLLYNEQFF.

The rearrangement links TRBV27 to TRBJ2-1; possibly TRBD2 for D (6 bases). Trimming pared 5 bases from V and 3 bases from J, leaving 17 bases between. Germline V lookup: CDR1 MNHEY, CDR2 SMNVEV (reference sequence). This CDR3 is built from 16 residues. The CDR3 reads CASSPDGTLLYNEQFF. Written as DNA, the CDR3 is TGTGCCAGCAGTCCTGACGGGACTCTCCTCTACAATGAGCAGTTCTTC.

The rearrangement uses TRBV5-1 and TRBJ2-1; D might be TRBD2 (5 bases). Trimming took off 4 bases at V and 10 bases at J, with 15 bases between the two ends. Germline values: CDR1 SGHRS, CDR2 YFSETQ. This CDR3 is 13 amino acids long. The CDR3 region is CASSDTKPGEQFF. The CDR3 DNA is TGCGCCAGCAGCGATACTAAGCCGGGGGAGCAGTTCTTC.

CDR3: CASRQTGANYGYTF. CDR3 DNA sequence: TGCGCCAGCAGACAGACAGGGGCTAACTATGGCTACACCTTC. The chain couples TRBV4-1 to TRBJ1-2; 8 bases agree with TRBD1. With V trimmed by 6 bases and J by 0 bases, 3 bases remained unmatched. CDR1 and CDR2 (germline): MGHRA, YSYEKL. CDR3 length: 14 amino acids.

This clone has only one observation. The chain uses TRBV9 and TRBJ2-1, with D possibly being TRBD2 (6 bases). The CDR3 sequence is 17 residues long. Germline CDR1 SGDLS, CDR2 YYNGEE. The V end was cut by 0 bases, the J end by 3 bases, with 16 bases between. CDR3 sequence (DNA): TGTGCCAGCAGCGTAGAGGGAGGACTACCACTCTACAATGAGCAGTTCTTC. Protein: CASSVEGGLPLYNEQFF.

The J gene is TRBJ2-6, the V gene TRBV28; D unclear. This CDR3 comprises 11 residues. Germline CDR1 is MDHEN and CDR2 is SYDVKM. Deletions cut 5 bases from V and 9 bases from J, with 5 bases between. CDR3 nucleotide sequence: TGTGCCAGCAGTACTTACAACGTCCTGACTTTC. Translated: CASSTYNVLTF.

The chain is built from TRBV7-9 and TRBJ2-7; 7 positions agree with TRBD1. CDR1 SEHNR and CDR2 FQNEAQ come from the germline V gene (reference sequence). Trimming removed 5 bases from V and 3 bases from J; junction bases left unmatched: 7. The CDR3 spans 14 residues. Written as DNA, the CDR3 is TGTGCCAGCAGCCCTCGGACAGGAGGCTACGAGCAGTACTTC. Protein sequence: CASSPRTGGYEQYF.

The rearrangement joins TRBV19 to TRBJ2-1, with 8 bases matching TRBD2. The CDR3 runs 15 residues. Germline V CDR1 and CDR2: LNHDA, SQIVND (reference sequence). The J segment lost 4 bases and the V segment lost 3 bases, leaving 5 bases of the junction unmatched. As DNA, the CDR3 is TGTGCCAGTAGTATGGGGGGACTAGATTACAATGAGCAGTTCTTC. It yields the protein CASSMGGLDYNEQFF.

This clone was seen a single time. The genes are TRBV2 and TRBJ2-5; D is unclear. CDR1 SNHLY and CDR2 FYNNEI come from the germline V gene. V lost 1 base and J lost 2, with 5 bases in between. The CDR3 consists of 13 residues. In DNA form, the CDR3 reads TGTGCCAGCAGTGAAGAGCATCAAGAGACCCAGTACTTC. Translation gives CASSEEHQETQYF.

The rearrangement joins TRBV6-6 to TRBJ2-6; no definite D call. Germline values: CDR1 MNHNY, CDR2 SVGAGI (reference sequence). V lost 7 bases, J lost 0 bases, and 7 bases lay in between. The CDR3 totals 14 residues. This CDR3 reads CASNPFSGANVLTF. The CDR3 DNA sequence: TGTGCCAGCAATCCTTTCTCTGGGGCCAACGTCCTGACTTTC.

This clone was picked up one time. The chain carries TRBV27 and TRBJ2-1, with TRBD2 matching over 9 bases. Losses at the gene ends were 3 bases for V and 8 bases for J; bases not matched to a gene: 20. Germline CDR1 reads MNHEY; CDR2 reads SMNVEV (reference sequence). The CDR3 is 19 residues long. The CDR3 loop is CASSFNGWPSGTSLDEQFF. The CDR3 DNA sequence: TGTGCCAGCAGTTTTAATGGGTGGCCTAGCGGGACTTCTCTCGATGAGCAGTTCTTC.

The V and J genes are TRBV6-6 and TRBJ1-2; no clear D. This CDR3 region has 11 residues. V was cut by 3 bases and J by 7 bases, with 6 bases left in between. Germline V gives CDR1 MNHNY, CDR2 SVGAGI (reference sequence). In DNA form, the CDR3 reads TGTGCCAGCAGTTATATGAGTGGCTACACCTTC. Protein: CASSYMSGYTF.

The CDR3 here is CASSPDAGYYGYTF. The CDR3 nucleotides are TGTGCCAGCAGCCCCGACGCAGGGTACTATGGCTACACCTTC. The chain links TRBV5-5 to TRBJ1-2, with a possible D match to TRBD1 (5 bases). The germline V and J ends were trimmed by 4 bases and 3 bases, with 13 bases remaining between them. CDR3 size: 14 residues. Germline loops: CDR1 SGHKS, CDR2 YYEKEE (reference sequence).

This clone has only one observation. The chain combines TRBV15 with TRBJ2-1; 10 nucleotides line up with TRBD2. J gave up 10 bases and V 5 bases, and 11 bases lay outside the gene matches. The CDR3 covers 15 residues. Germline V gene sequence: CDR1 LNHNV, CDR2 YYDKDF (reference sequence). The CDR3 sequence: CATSPQREGHEEQFF. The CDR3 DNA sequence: TGTGCCACCAGCCCGCAGCGGGAGGGCCATGAGGAGCAGTTCTTC.

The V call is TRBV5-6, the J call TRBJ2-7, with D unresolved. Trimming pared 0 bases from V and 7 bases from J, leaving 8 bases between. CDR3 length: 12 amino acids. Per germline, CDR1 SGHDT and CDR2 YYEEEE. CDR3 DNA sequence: TGTGCCAGCAGCTTGGCCCTGTCGGAGCAGTACTTC. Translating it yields CASSLALSEQYF.